This TCR beta chain was recorded in a study of T cells after yellow fever vaccination. General study points: CD4 and CD8 compartments shared a small share of clonotypes. A faster peak, day 5 versus 15, was reached by the weaker secondary response.

A single record per CDR3 protein comes from TCRdb applying MiXCR to the 5' RACE reads. The data contain under 100,000 distinct CDR3 sequences, 4.5% to 6% of them seen just once; the ten biggest clones take up just over 40%. The CDR3 covers 15 residues. Germline trimming cut 5 bases from V and 3 bases from J; bases unmatched to any gene: 10. From germline, CDR1 is MNHEY and CDR2 SMNVEV (reference sequence). Points on this clonotype: Its antigen is undetermined.

The genes are TRBV27 and TRBJ2-7, with 7 positions matching TRBD1. Sequences were derived from CD8+ T cells sorted from PBMCs, sampled 10 days after the yellow fever booster vaccination. The TCR was taken from a man aged 18-30 years who received the YFV17D yellow fever vaccine. CDR3 in amino acids: CASSPIGTVVYEQYF. The CDR3 DNA reads TGTGCCAGCAGTCCGATCGGGACAGTTGTCTACGAGCAGTACTTC.